The source of this T cell receptor beta chain is a study of beta chain features in type 1 diabetes. Study-wide background: Healthy donors resembled patients in age, gender and cell yields. General study points: VDJ junctions from patients with type 1 diabetes contained fewer insertions and more deletions. Within the patient group, naive, central memory and Treg TCRB repertoires appeared more similar to each other than within healthy donors. Researchers report that Type 1 diabetes patients had moderately but significantly shorter TCRB CDR3s across all four CD4+ subsets.

CDR1 and CDR2 from the germline V gene are MNHNS and SASEGT. V lost 6 bases and J lost 6; bases outside the gene matches: 8. This CDR3 has 14 amino acids. Over 95% purity was reached by all sorted populations. Points on this clone: Its antigen is currently unknown.

Reverse transcription of all isolated RNA meant that expressed TCRB transcripts were sequenced. Produced via immunoSEQ multiplex PCR; TCRdb's table is partial and in-frame only. The sample shows nearly 700,000 clones, roughly an eighth of them seen only once. This sequence originates from a man between 18 and 35 years old with type 1 diabetes. The specimen was naive CD4+ T cells from blood. This chain links TRBV6-1 with TRBJ1-5; 7 bases line up with TRBD1. This chain's CDR3 is CASRPDRPTQPQHF. The DNA of the CDR3 is TGTGCCAGCAGACCGGACAGGCCCACTCAGCCCCAGCATTTT.